These 24 T cell receptor beta chains were sequenced from one sample in a study of beta chain features in type 1 diabetes. Expressed TCRB transcripts got sequenced, as all isolated RNA was reverse transcribed. Assay: immunoSEQ multiplex PCR; the TCRdb copy retains only in-frame clones and omits some. Among hundreds of thousands of clones listed, roughly 8% were seen once. Material for sequencing was central memory CD4+ T cells from blood. Receptors were obtained from a woman aged 18-30 years in good health.

This clone is a singleton in its sample. This chain uses TRBV5-4 with TRBJ1-2, with TRBD1 as a possible D gene (6 bases). This CDR3 spans 16 amino acids. V dropped 0 bases and J dropped 7 bases, with 19 bases sitting between them. CDR1 and CDR2 (germline): SGHNT, YYREEE (reference sequence). DNA of the CDR3: TGTGCCAGCAGCTTGGCCAATACGGGCAGGGGCTCTGGCTACACCTTC. It is translated as CASSLANTGRGSGYTF.

This clone has only a few counts. This chain joins TRBV11-2 and TRBJ1-1; TRBD1 is a possible D gene (5 bases). The CDR3 has 13 amino acids. Per germline, CDR1 SGHAT and CDR2 FQNNGV. V was clipped by 3 bases and J by 1 base, with 6 bases between them. The CDR3: CASSFQGNTEAFF. Written as DNA, the CDR3 is TGTGCCAGCAGCTTTCAGGGGAACACTGAAGCTTTCTTT.

The chain couples TRBV5-6 to TRBJ2-1, with 10 bases fitting TRBD2. The germline V gene encodes CDR1 SGHDT and CDR2 YYEEEE. J was trimmed by 4 bases and V by 2 bases; bases with no gene match: 9. The CDR3 spans 17 residues. CDR3 coding DNA: TGTGCCAGCAGCTTAGCGGGAGGGTTCAAGAGGTACAATGAGCAGTTCTTC. Protein sequence: CASSLAGGFKRYNEQFF.

J is TRBJ2-1 and V is TRBV5-1; 11 bases match TRBD2. V dropped 3 bases and J dropped 6; count of bases not matched to a gene: 2. Germline V CDR1 and CDR2: SGHRS, YFSETQ. The CDR3 covers 14 residues. The CDR3 sequence is CASSSLAGGNEQFF. The CDR3 DNA is TGCGCCAGCAGCTCCCTAGCGGGAGGCAATGAGCAGTTCTTC.

The V and J genes are TRBV7-9 and TRBJ2-3, with 7 bases matching TRBD2. The V segment lost 7 bases and the J segment 4 bases; nucleotides outside the gene matches: 11. This CDR3 spans 15 amino acids. CDR1 SEHNR and CDR2 FQNEAQ come from the germline V gene (reference sequence). The CDR3 region is CASTSMAGVADTQYF. CDR3 DNA sequence: TGTGCCAGCACCTCGATGGCGGGAGTAGCAGATACGCAGTATTTT.

The V call is TRBV5-4, the J call TRBJ2-4, with D perhaps given as TRBD1 or TRBD2 (5 bases each). Germline V lookup: CDR1 SGHNT, CDR2 YYREEE (reference sequence). V was pared by 3 bases and J by 6 bases, with 13 bases between. The length of the CDR3 is 14 residues. The CDR3 protein is CASSSTVRGNIQYF. The CDR3, as DNA: TGTGCCAGCAGCTCGACAGTTCGGGGAAACATTCAGTACTTC.

The chain uses TRBV28 and TRBJ1-2, with D hard to call. CDR1 and CDR2 (germline): MDHEN, SYDVKM. CDR3 size: 13 residues. Between the trimmed V and J ends, which lost 5 bases and 1 base, there was a span of 8 bases. In nucleotides, the CDR3 is TGTGCCAGCAGTGGCGATGTTAACTATGGCTACACCTTC. Translating it yields CASSGDVNYGYTF.

The rearrangement uses TRBV27 and TRBJ2-3; 9 positions agree with TRBD2. The length of the CDR3 is 15 residues. Unmatched junction bases numbered 11, after V lost 8 bases and J lost 5 bases. CDR1 MNHEY and CDR2 SMNVEV come from the germline V gene (reference sequence). The CDR3 sequence is CASAGGAGGGDTQYF. The CDR3 nucleotides are TGTGCCAGCGCTGGAGGAGCGGGAGGAGGAGATACGCAGTATTTT.

The chain uses TRBV18 and TRBJ2-1, with 8 nucleotides matching TRBD1. The J segment lost 6 bases and the V segment lost 8 bases, leaving 9 bases of the junction unmatched. Germline CDR1 KGHSH, CDR2 LQKENI. This CDR3 spans 14 amino acids. The CDR3 nucleotides read TGTGCCAGCCTAGACAGGGGTGGTTTCAATGAGCAGTTCTTC. This gives the protein CASLDRGGFNEQFF. Together with reference TRBV18 and TRBJ2-1, the CDR3 gives the full variable domain: NAGVMQNPRHLVRRRGQEARLRCSPMKGHSHVYWYRQLPEEGLKFMVYLQKENIIDESGMPKERFSAEFPKEGPSILRIQQVVRGDSAAYFCASLDRGGFNEQFFGPGTRLTVL.

V gene TRBV6-5 combines with J gene TRBJ1-3; D ambiguous. Germline lookup yields CDR1 MNHEY and CDR2 SVGAGI. Trimming removed 5 bases at V and 7 bases at J, with 15 bases between. This CDR3 is built from 14 residues. The CDR3 spells CASSQSGGRNTIYF. The CDR3 DNA reads as TGTGCCAGCAGTCAGAGTGGCGGCCGGAACACCATATATTTT.

The rearrangement uses TRBV5-1 and TRBJ1-5; D is possibly TRBD1 (5 bases). V was trimmed by 3 bases and J by 0 bases, leaving 22 bases between them. Germline CDR1 is SGHRS and CDR2 is YFSETQ. The CDR3 runs 19 residues. CDR3 region: CASSYPRERGIYSNQPQHF. The CDR3 coding sequence is TGCGCCAGCAGCTACCCCAGGGAGAGAGGAATTTATAGCAATCAGCCCCAGCATTTT.

Here the CDR3 DNA reads TGTGCCAGCAGTTTCAAACCACCGACTAGCGGGGGCTCCTACGAGCAGTACTTC. The encoded protein is CASSFKPPTSGGSYEQYF. The chain couples TRBV27 to TRBJ2-7, with TRBD2 matching 12 bases. Trimming took 3 bases from V and 0 from J; bases not matched to a gene: 9. The CDR3 extends over 18 amino acids. Germline V lookup: CDR1 MNHEY, CDR2 SMNVEV (reference sequence).

The chain links TRBV28 to TRBJ2-1, with D possibly called TRBD1 or TRBD2 (5 bases each). The CDR3 runs to 16 residues. CDR1 MDHEN and CDR2 SYDVKM come from the germline V gene. V was shortened by 3 bases and J by 5 bases, with 17 bases between the two germline ends. CDR3 bases: TGTGCCAGCAGTTTCCTGTCGGGGCGCTTTAACAATGAGCAGTTCTTC. As protein: CASSFLSGRFNNEQFF.

This clone was detected only a few times. The CDR3 bases are TGTGCCAGCAGTACCCGGACTAGCGCCTTCAATGAGCAGTTCTTC. Translating gives CASSTRTSAFNEQFF. V and J are TRBV28 and TRBJ2-1, with 9 bases identical to TRBD2. The J segment lost 6 bases and the V segment lost 5 bases, leaving 8 bases of the junction unmatched. CDR3 length: 15 residues. The germline gives CDR1 MDHEN, CDR2 SYDVKM.

This clone has a handful of counts. The chain is built from TRBV6-1 and TRBJ1-1; perhaps TRBD1 as D (5 bases). Germline V gene lookup returns CDR1 MNHNS and CDR2 SASEGT. Trimming removed 3 bases at V and 5 bases at J, with 13 bases between. CDR3 size: 14 residues. The CDR3 here is CASSDQGGKTEAFF. The CDR3 bases are TGTGCCAGCAGTGACCAGGGAGGTAAGACTGAAGCTTTCTTT.

This clone was detected once. J is TRBJ1-2 and V is TRBV19; D might be TRBD1 (6 bases). Germline V CDR1 and CDR2: LNHDA, SQIVND (reference sequence). The CDR3 loop spans 14 amino acids. Trimming removed 3 bases from V and 8 bases from J, with 16 bases in between. The DNA for the CDR3 is TGTGCCAGTAGTATTGACCACAGGGTTGGAGGCTACACCTTC. Translation gives CASSIDHRVGGYTF.

This chain uses TRBV27 with TRBJ2-3, with D unclear. The CDR3 totals 12 residues. Between the trimmed V and J ends, which lost 7 bases and 4 bases, there was a span of 9 bases. Germline V gene data show CDR1 as MNHEY and CDR2 as SMNVEV (reference sequence). The DNA of the CDR3 is TGTGCCAGCAAGAGCAGCGCAGATACGCAGTATTTT. Translation: CASKSSADTQYF.

The chain has TRBV5-1 and TRBJ1-2; 11 nucleotides agree with TRBD1. This CDR3 comprises 15 residues. CDR1 is SGHRS, CDR2 YFSETQ, per germline. The V segment lost 4 bases and the J segment 5 bases; nucleotides outside the gene matches: 7. CDR3 protein: CASSPRGQGAYGYTF. The CDR3 DNA reads as TGCGCCAGCAGCCCTCGAGGACAGGGGGCGTATGGCTACACCTTC.

This clone was counted a few times. The chain joins TRBV4-2 to TRBJ1-2, with D perhaps TRBD1 (5 bases). Germline loops: CDR1 LGHNA, CDR2 YNFKEQ. The CDR3 runs to 15 residues. V lost 0 bases to trimming and J lost 1 base, with 9 bases between them. CDR3 protein: CASSQDPTVNYGYTF. The CDR3 DNA is TGTGCCAGCAGCCAAGACCCGACAGTTAACTATGGCTACACCTTC.

The chain combines TRBV7-2 with TRBJ2-7, with TRBD1 matching 8 bases. J was trimmed by 7 bases and V by 5 bases; bases with no gene match: 7. Germline-derived CDR1 and CDR2 are SGHTA and FQGNSA. CDR3 length: 13 amino acids. CDR3 loop: CASSHGQGQEQYF. CDR3 coding DNA: TGTGCCAGCAGCCATGGACAGGGTCAAGAGCAGTACTTC.

V and J are TRBV9 and TRBJ2-1; 7 bases agree with TRBD2. Looked up from germline, CDR1 is SGDLS and CDR2 is YYNGEE. The CDR3 is made up of 16 amino acids. V lost 1 base, J lost 0 bases, and 4 bases stayed unmatched. The CDR3 DNA reads TGTGCCAGCAGCGTATCCGGGGGGAGCTCCTACAATGAGCAGTTCTTC. It yields the protein CASSVSGGSSYNEQFF.

The CDR3: CASSSDAERSIQYF. The CDR3 DNA reads as TGTGCCAGCAGTTCCGACGCGGAGAGGAGCATTCAGTACTTC. The J gene is TRBJ2-4, the V gene TRBV7-9; no firm D call. With 6 bases removed from V and 9 bases from J, the gap between germline ends came to 18 bases. CDR3 length equals 14 residues. Germline assignment: CDR1 SEHNR and CDR2 FQNEAQ (reference sequence).

There are a few counts of this clone. V gene TRBV7-2 combines with J gene TRBJ2-3; no clear D gene. The CDR3 spans 16 residues. Germline lookup yields CDR1 SGHTA and CDR2 FQGNSA. The germline V and J ends were trimmed by 2 bases and 1 base, with 13 bases remaining between them. CDR3 in amino acids: CASSLTLRLGTDTQYF. The CDR3 nucleotides read TGTGCCAGCAGCTTAACCCTAAGGCTGGGCACAGATACGCAGTATTTT.

In its sample, this clone was seen a few times. V is TRBV9 and J is TRBJ2-1; TRBD2 matches 8 bases. CDR3 length: 15 residues. V dropped 3 bases and J dropped 1; count of bases not matched to a gene: 3. Germline CDR1 SGDLS, CDR2 YYNGEE. CDR3 bases: TGTGCCAGCAGCGAGGGACTAGGGTCCTACAATGAGCAGTTCTTC. This translates into CASSEGLGSYNEQFF.